This T cell receptor (beta chain) was captured in a study of blood T cells in healthy people across ages. On this clonotype itself: The junction shows a germline mismatch at one end, possibly a read error.

CDR1 and CDR2 (germline): SEHNR, FQNEAQ (reference sequence). This CDR3 region has 16 residues. Combining a sample-barcoded 5' primer with a J-beta primer mix, a second PCR ran for roughly 7 to 11 cycles. Each of the cDNA molecules was tagged by a template-switch adaptor with 12 random nucleotides. TCRdb passed the 5' RACE reads through MiXCR, listing each CDR3 protein once. The sample carries fewer than 2,000,000 distinct CDR3 sequences, roughly 32% recorded once. The source is a woman in her thirties in good health. Specimen: blood. V and J are TRBV7-9 and TRBJ1-4; D is uncertain. The CDR3, as DNA: TGTGCCAGTAGCTTTGGGGATCTAGCAACTAATGAAAAACTGTTTTTT. It encodes CASSFGDLATNEKLFF.